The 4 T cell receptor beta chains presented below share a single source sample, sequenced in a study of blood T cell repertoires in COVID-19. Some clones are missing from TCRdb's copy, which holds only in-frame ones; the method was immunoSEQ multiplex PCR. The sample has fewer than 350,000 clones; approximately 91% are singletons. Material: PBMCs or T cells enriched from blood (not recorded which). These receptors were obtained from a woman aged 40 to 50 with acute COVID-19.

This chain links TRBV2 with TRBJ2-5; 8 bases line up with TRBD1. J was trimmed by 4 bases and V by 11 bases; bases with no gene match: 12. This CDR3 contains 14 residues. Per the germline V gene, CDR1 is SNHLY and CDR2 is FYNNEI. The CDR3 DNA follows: TGTGCCTGGACATTGGCAGGGGGCTTAGAGACCCAGTACTTC. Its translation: CAWTLAGGLETQYF.

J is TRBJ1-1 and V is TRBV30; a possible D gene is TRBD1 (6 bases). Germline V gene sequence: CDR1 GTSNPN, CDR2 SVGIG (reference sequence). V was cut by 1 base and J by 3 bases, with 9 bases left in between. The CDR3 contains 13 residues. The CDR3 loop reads CAWSARGDTEAFF. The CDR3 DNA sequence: TGTGCCTGGAGTGCCAGGGGCGACACTGAAGCTTTCTTT.

The CDR3 region has the DNA TGCGCCAGCAGGGGACAGGGTTACAATGAGCAGTTCTTC. It specifies CASRGQGYNEQFF. V usage is TRBV5-1 and J usage is TRBJ2-1; 9 bases are shared with TRBD1. This CDR3 contains 13 residues. Germline CDR1 SGHRS, CDR2 YFSETQ. Trimming cost V 5 bases and J 4 bases; bases outside gene matches: 1.

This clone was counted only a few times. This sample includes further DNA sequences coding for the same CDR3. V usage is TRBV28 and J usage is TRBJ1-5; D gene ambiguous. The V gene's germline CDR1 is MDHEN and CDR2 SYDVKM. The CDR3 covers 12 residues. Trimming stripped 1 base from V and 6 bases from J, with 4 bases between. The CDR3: CASSLLSQPQHF. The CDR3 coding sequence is TGTGCCAGCAGTTTATTGAGTCAGCCCCAGCATTTT.